What follows describes a single T cell receptor (beta chain). Amplification used 60 Vbeta primers and 13 Jbeta primers. TCRdb's table, derived via immunoSEQ multiplex PCR, lists solely in-frame clones and lacks some. The top ten hold approximately 8.8% of the sample, which has fewer than 150,000 clones, around 80% seen once. This CDR3 contains 15 residues. Germline lookup yields CDR1 SGHRS and CDR2 YFSETQ. Between the trimmed V and J ends, which lost 4 bases and 0 bases, there was a span of 13 bases. The data belong to a study of cytomegalovirus exposure and HLA in healthy donors. The J gene is TRBJ1-2, the V gene TRBV5-1, with TRBD1 as a possible D gene (5 bases). The sequence came from a female donor in good health and CMV-seropositive. Sequenced sample: PBMCs. The CDR3 here is CASSATGGTNYGYTF. The CDR3 nucleotides are TGCGCCAGCAGCGCAACCGGGGGGACTAACTATGGCTACACCTTC.